These T cell receptor beta chains were read from a single sample in a study of shared clonotypes between healthy human individuals. TCRdb keeps only in-frame clones here, not all; method: immunoSEQ multiplex PCR. Among about 2.4 million clones listed, 93% were seen once. Sequenced sample: naive CD4+ T cells from PBMCs. These receptors were obtained from a man aged 18 to 29 in good health. Some clones in this sample may be carry-over from other donors' samples. The CDR3 runs from the conserved cysteine through the conserved F or W. The D gene is left open where the match is weak. Not all rows give a size; the values are once, few, many and, for expanded clones, a class.

TRBJ2-7 - 16 TRBV12-5 TRBD2 CASGTTSGSSLYEQYF TGTGCTAGTGGCACAACTAGCGGGAGTTCTCTTTACGAGCAGTACTTC
TRBJ2-2 - 15 TRBV5-4 TRBD2 CASSWTSGDTGELFF TGTGCCAGCAGCTGGACTAGCGGGGACACCGGGGAGCTGTTTTTT
TRBJ1-2 - 12 TRBV6-1 - CASSERGNGYTF TGTGCCAGCAGTGAACGGGGAAATGGCTACACCTTC
TRBJ2-2 - 17 TRBV18 - CASSPIQFTLNTGELFF TGTGCCAGCTCACCAATCCAGTTTACTTTGAACACCGGGGAGCTGTTTTTT
TRBJ2-1 - 16 TRBV14 TRBD2 CASSQRAGGPRTEQFF TGTGCCAGCAGCCAAAGGGCGGGAGGGCCGAGGACTGAGCAGTTCTTC
TRBJ2-5 - 14 TRBV19 - CASSPPGYQETQYF TGTGCCAGTAGTCCGCCGGGTTACCAAGAGACCCAGTACTTC
TRBJ1-2 - 15 TRBV5-4 - CASSLDGTKNYGYTF TGTGCCAGCAGCTTGGATGGGACGAAAAACTATGGCTACACCTTC
TRBJ2-4 - 14 TRBV30 TRBD1 CAWSLTRDRGIQYF TGTGCCTGGAGTCTAACTCGGGACAGGGGTATTCAGTACTTC
TRBJ2-1 - 15 TRBV5-4 - CASSLSPIRDNEQFF TGTGCCAGCAGCTTGAGTCCGATACGGGACAATGAGCAGTTCTTC
TRBJ1-5 - 14 TRBV6-1 - CASSTGTATQPQHF TGTGCCAGCAGTACCGGGACGGCAACGCAGCCCCAGCATTTT
TRBJ2-5 - 11 TRBV15 - CATSIQETQYF TGTGCCACCAGCATACAGGAGACCCAGTACTTC
TRBJ2-1 - 13 TRBV5-1 TRBD1 CASSWDRLNEQFF TGCGCCAGCAGCTGGGACAGATTAAATGAGCAGTTCTTC
TRBJ2-2 - 19 TRBV27 - CASRNLTGWTNQNTGELFF TGTGCCAGCCGCAACTTGACAGGTTGGACTAATCAGAACACCGGGGAGCTGTTTTTT
TRBJ1-6 - 15 TRBV6-5 - CASSSFFIRDGQLHF TGTGCCAGCAGTTCGTTTTTTATCCGGGACGGCCAACTCCACTTT
TRBJ1-4 - 16 TRBV5-1 - CASSLSGATTNEKLFF TGCGCCAGCAGCTTGTCGGGGGCCACAACTAATGAAAAACTGTTTTTT
TRBJ1-2 - 15 TRBV6-5 TRBD1 CASRRGTGTNYGYTF TGTGCCAGCAGACGAGGGACAGGGACCAACTATGGCTACACCTTC
TRBJ1-1 once 11 TRBV19 - CASKRQFEAFF TGTGCCAGTAAGAGGCAGTTTGAAGCTTTCTTT
TRBJ2-7 - 15 TRBV11-2 - CASSLGVAPTDEQYF TGTGCCAGCAGCTTAGGGGTAGCACCCACGGACGAGCAGTACTTC
TRBJ1-3 - 13 TRBV19 - CASQEQIGNTIYF TGTGCCTCCCAAGAGCAAATTGGAAACACCATATATTTT
TRBJ2-3 once 13 TRBV29-1 TRBD1 CSVGTGEGDTQYF TGCAGCGTGGGGACAGGGGAGGGAGATACGCAGTATTTT
TRBJ1-1 - 14 TRBV7-3 - CASSFTGTGTEAFF TGTGCCAGCAGCTTCACGGGGACGGGCACTGAAGCTTTCTTT
TRBJ1-2 - 13 TRBV29-1 - CSVHLQTNYGYTF TGCAGCGTACACTTACAGACTAACTATGGCTACACCTTC
TRBJ2-7 - 13 TRBV5-5 - CASSFSGSYEQYF TGTGCCAGCAGCTTCTCCGGCTCCTACGAGCAGTACTTC
TRBJ1-2 - 16 TRBV5-1 TRBD1 CASSSWTGDGVRGYTF TGCGCCAGCAGCTCGTGGACAGGGGATGGGGTTCGGGGCTACACCTTC
TRBJ1-1 - 13 TRBV18 - CASSPPSYTEAFF TGTGCCAGCTCGCCACCGTCTTACACTGAAGCTTTCTTT
TRBJ2-7 - 13 TRBV5-1 - CASKNRGGYEQYF TGCGCCAGCAAAAACAGGGGAGGGTACGAGCAGTACTTC
TRBJ2-7 few 11 TRBV2 - CASSELYEQYF TGTGCCAGCAGTGAACTGTACGAGCAGTACTTC
TRBJ1-5 - 14 TRBV7-2 - CASSLGVGNQPQHF TGTGCCAGCAGCTTGGGGGTGGGCAATCAGCCCCAGCATTTT
TRBJ2-2 - 15 TRBV15 - CATSRPTGRPGELFF TGTGCCACCAGCCGCCCTACAGGGAGGCCCGGGGAGCTGTTTTTT
TRBJ2-7 - 11 TRBV2 - CASSESGRQYF TGTGCCAGCAGTGAATCAGGGAGGCAGTACTTC
TRBJ1-2 - 15 TRBV4-2 TRBD1 CASSKTEQGNYGYTF TGTGCCAGCAGTAAAACGGAACAGGGGAACTATGGCTACACCTTC
TRBJ1-1 few 12 TRBV30 - CAWSVLAREAFF TGTGCCTGGAGTGTACTCGCGCGTGAAGCTTTCTTT
TRBJ2-2 - 16 TRBV4-2 - CASSQESVPPPGELFF TGTGCCAGCAGCCAAGAAAGTGTTCCCCCCCCCGGGGAGCTGTTTTTT
TRBJ1-1 - 15 TRBV10-3 TRBD1 CAIKSTGDWNTEAFF TGTGCCATCAAGAGTACAGGGGACTGGAACACTGAAGCTTTCTTT
TRBJ1-2 - 13 TRBV30 - CAWSVRMDYGYTF TGTGCCTGGAGTGTACGAATGGACTATGGCTACACCTTC
TRBJ2-7 - 19 TRBV5-1 TRBD2 CASSLSVGASGRPSYEQYF TGCGCCAGCAGCTTGTCGGTGGGGGCTAGCGGGAGGCCCTCCTACGAGCAGTACTTC
TRBJ1-2 - 17 TRBV5-5 - CASSLAVVGRVIYGYTF TGTGCCAGCAGCTTGGCCGTCGTGGGACGGGTGATCTATGGCTACACCTTC
TRBJ1-1 - 16 TRBV9 TRBD1 CASSPDRGGMNTEAFF TGTGCCAGCAGCCCCGACAGGGGAGGTATGAACACTGAAGCTTTCTTT
TRBJ2-3 - 14 TRBV11-1 TRBD2 CASSGGGRSDTQYF TGTGCCAGCAGTGGAGGCGGGAGGTCAGATACGCAGTATTTT
TRBJ2-3 - 16 TRBV7-2 - CASSLIGQGGADTQYF TGTGCCAGCAGCTTAATCGGACAGGGAGGGGCAGATACGCAGTATTTT
TRBJ1-4 - 14 TRBV6-5 - CASSYSQGNEKLFF TGTGCCAGCAGTTACTCGCAGGGTAATGAAAAACTGTTTTTT
TRBJ2-7 - 15 TRBV6-1 TRBD2 CASTAGGPLGYEQYF TGTGCCAGCACGGCGGGAGGTCCGCTAGGCTACGAGCAGTACTTC
TRBJ1-1 - 13 TRBV19 - CASSIDRDTEAFF TGTGCCAGTAGTATAGATCGGGACACTGAAGCTTTCTTT
TRBJ2-7 - 15 TRBV9 - CASSVAGHGSYEQYF TGTGCCAGCAGCGTAGCAGGTCACGGATCCTACGAGCAGTACTTC
TRBJ2-5 - 21 TRBV14 TRBD2 CASSQDTSGLAEKRNQETQYF TGTGCCAGCAGCCAAGATACCTCCGGACTAGCGGAAAAAAGGAACCAAGAGACCCAGTACTTC
TRBJ2-2 - 16 TRBV28 TRBD2 CASSSGTSGSPGELFF TGTGCCAGCAGTTCCGGGACTAGCGGGAGCCCCGGGGAGCTGTTTTTT
TRBJ2-7 once 16 TRBV4-3 TRBD2 CASSQDTASGSYEQYF TGCGCCAGCAGCCAAGATACGGCTAGCGGCTCCTACGAGCAGTACTTC
TRBJ1-1 - 18 TRBV27 - CASSPWVGELGRNTEAFF TGTGCCAGCAGTCCCTGGGTCGGGGAGTTGGGGAGAAACACTGAAGCTTTCTTT
TRBJ2-1 - 13 TRBV5-6 TRBD2 CASSSREEGEQFF TGTGCCAGCAGCTCCCGGGAGGAAGGTGAGCAGTTCTTC
TRBJ1-1 - 16 TRBV19 - CASSIGGTAGRAEAFF TGTGCCAGTAGTATTGGGGGTACGGCAGGGCGTGCTGAAGCTTTCTTT
TRBJ2-7 - 12 TRBV11-3 - CASSLVLDEQYF TGTGCCAGCAGCTTAGTTCTCGACGAGCAGTACTTC